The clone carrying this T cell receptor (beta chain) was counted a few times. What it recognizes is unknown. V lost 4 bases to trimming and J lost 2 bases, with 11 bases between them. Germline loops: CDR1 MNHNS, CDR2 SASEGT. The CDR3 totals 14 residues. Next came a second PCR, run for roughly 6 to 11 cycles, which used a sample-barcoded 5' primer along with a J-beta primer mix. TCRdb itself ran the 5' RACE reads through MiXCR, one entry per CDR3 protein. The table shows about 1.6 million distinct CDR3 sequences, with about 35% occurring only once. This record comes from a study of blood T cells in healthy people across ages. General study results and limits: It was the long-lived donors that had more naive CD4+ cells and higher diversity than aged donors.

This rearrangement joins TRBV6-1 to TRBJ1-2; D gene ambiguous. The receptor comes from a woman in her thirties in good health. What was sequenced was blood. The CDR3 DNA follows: TGTGCCAGCAGTGGGTCGACACCAAACTATGGCTACACCTTC. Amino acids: CASSGSTPNYGYTF.